This TCR beta chain was sequenced in a study of response to subunit inactivated influenza vaccine. Trimming at V came to 4 bases and at J to 2 bases, leaving 9 bases not matched to a gene. The CDR3 extends over 16 amino acids. Germline-derived CDR1 and CDR2 are MNHEY and SVGEGT. TCRdb recomputed calls from the RT-PCR reads with MiXCR, one row per CDR3 protein. The data contain hundreds of thousands of distinct CDR3 sequences, more than 11% of them singletons. This receptor was identified in a man aged 50-59 years who received an inactivated influenza vaccine. The chain combines TRBV6-2 or TRBV6-3 with TRBJ2-7; 9 bases map to TRBD1. The starting material was PBMCs from blood, obtained roughly 2 weeks before vaccination. As DNA, the CDR3 is TGTGCCAGCAGTTCGAAGACAGGGGGAGGAACCTACGAGCAGTACTTC. Translated: CASSSKTGGGTYEQYF.